This T cell receptor (beta chain) was captured by sequencing in a study of radiotherapy plus CTLA-4 blockade in lung cancer. Study-wide background: Among enrolled patients, less than 20% responded and approximately 33% achieved disease control. Overall study results and limits: Among reported predictors of response, early blood T cell clone dynamics with interferon-beta performed best. Expansion of tumor-derived TCR clones was observed in blood after radiotherapy plus ipilimumab.

In regard to this clone: Its cognate antigen is unknown.

TCRdb's table, derived via immunoSEQ multiplex PCR, lists solely in-frame clones and lacks some. The table has about 78,000 clones, about 86% seen once. The CDR3 has 14 amino acids. The V gene's germline CDR1 is SGHAT and CDR2 FQNNGV. V dropped 5 bases and J dropped 6; count of bases not matched to a gene: 7. With ipilimumab providing CTLA-4 blockade, focal radiation was administered to patients who had chemo-refractory metastatic non-small-cell lung cancer. The source was peripheral blood, collected from a patient treated with radiotherapy plus ipilimumab. This clonotype was sampled from a human donor with non-small cell lung cancer who had a partial response to radiotherapy plus ipilimumab. The chain employs TRBV11-2 and TRBJ1-5; 7 bases map to TRBD1. The DNA for the CDR3 is TGTGCCAGCAGCCCAACAGGGGTGGGTCAGCCCCAGCATTTT. This encodes CASSPTGVGQPQHF.